The clone carrying this T cell receptor beta chain occurred once. Data came from immunoSEQ multiplex PCR; TCRdb stores just in-frame clones and leaves some out. Of 45,000 to 55,000 clones in the sample, approximately 84% were seen once. This specimen comes from a study of PD-L1 blockade in urothelial cancer. V was pared by 5 bases and J by 9 bases, with 9 bases of the junction left unmatched. Germline assignment: CDR1 LNHDA and CDR2 SQIVND (reference sequence). This CDR3 spans 13 amino acids. Time point noted: peripheral blood 6 weeks after treatment start. This sequence was found in a man aged 60 to 69 with urothelial cancer. The specimen was PBMCs, collected around atezolizumab (anti-PD-L1) treatment. The J gene is TRBJ1-1, the V gene TRBV19; the match to TRBD1 covers 7 bases. CDR3 sequence reads: CASSRDREFQAFF. CDR3 DNA: TGTGCCAGTAGTCGAGACAGGGAATTTCAAGCTTTCTTT. The full variable domain, in which reference TRBV19 and TRBJ1-1 provide the parts outside the CDR3, is DGGITQSPKYLFRKEGQNVTLSCEQNLNHDAMYWYRQDPGQGLRLIYYSQIVNDFQKGDIAEGYSVSREKKESFPLTVTSAQKNPTAFYLCASSRDREFQAFFGQGTRLTVV.